The source of this TCR beta chain is a study of radiotherapy plus CTLA-4 blockade in lung cancer. V dropped 1 base and J dropped 5 bases, with 20 bases sitting between them. CDR1 and CDR2 from the germline V gene are SGHKS and YYEKEE (reference sequence). This CDR3 has 17 amino acids. Clones were read by immunoSEQ multiplex PCR, and TCRdb kept only the in-frame ones, dropping some. Here the sample spans about 88,000 clones, around 72% being singletons. This receptor was obtained from a human donor with non-small cell lung cancer that progressed on radiotherapy plus ipilimumab. The specimen comprised peripheral blood, sampled from a patient treated with radiotherapy plus ipilimumab. The rearrangement joins TRBV5-5 to TRBJ2-3, with TRBD2 as a possible D gene (6 bases). In DNA, the CDR3 is TGTGCCAGCAGCTTGAATGCGGGGTCGGTTGGTGGAGATACGCAGTATTTT. It yields the protein CASSLNAGSVGGDTQYF.